The present TCR beta chain was sequenced within a study of T-cell memory formation after mild COVID-19. Points from the study as a whole: Clones that contracted clustered mainly in CM and EM if CD4+ and in EMRA if CD8+. Clones that shrank (day 15 to 85) were balanced CD4/CD8, whereas later expanders leaned CD4+.

TCRdb fed the 5' RACE reads into MiXCR, producing one record per CDR3 protein. The sample lists fewer than 650,000 distinct CDR3 sequences; roughly 21% were seen once. V lost 6 bases and J lost 6; bases outside the gene matches: 12. The germline V gene has CDR1 SQVTM and CDR2 ANQGSEA. CDR3 size: 15 residues. With regard to this clonotype: Its antigen is still unknown.

Sequenced: PBMCs or a T cell subset sorted from them (not recorded which). This sequence joins TRBV29-1 and TRBJ2-1; 9 bases align to TRBD2. The source is an adult woman who had mild COVID-19 (a few samples of this study predate the infection). Cell type and time point are not known. CDR3 coding DNA: TGCAGCGTCGCTCAGGGACTAGCCCGGTCCAATGAGCAGTTCTTC. This sequence encodes CSVAQGLARSNEQFF.